The 32 T cell receptor beta chains in this list originate from one sample, sequenced in a study of PD-L1 blockade in urothelial cancer. This table comes from immunoSEQ multiplex PCR, and its TCRdb copy is limited to in-frame clones, with some not included. This table holds thousands of clones, approximately 35% found once. Sample: tumor tissue, taken before atezolizumab (anti-PD-L1) treatment. The origin of the receptors is a man aged 55-75 years with urothelial cancer.

The gene calls are TRBV28 and TRBJ2-1; D assignment may be TRBD1 or TRBD2 (5 bases each). This CDR3 has 18 amino acids. Germline-derived CDR1 and CDR2 are MDHEN and SYDVKM. V shed 6 bases and J shed 8 bases, with 29 bases lying between them. CDR3 in DNA: TGTGCCAGCAGCCCAATGAAATCCGGGACCCCGGTTCCGCATGAGCAGTTCTTC. Protein sequence: CASSPMKSGTPVPHEQFF.

This clone was seen a few times. The CDR3 loop is CASSQGWDRAFF. The DNA of the CDR3 is TGTGCCAGCAGTCAGGGATGGGACCGGGCTTTCTTT. The V and J genes are TRBV6-8 and TRBJ1-1; TRBD1 might be the D (5 bases). The V and J ends lost 5 bases and 11 bases respectively, with 15 bases between them. Germline loops: CDR1 MNHGY, CDR2 SAAAGT. This CDR3 is built from 12 residues.

By frequency in the sample, this clone is medium-sized. This chain connects TRBV7-6 to TRBJ2-3; no clear D gene. Germline assignment: CDR1 SGHVS and CDR2 FNYEAQ. V dropped 3 bases and J dropped 0 bases, with 10 bases sitting between them. The CDR3 covers 15 residues. The CDR3 is CASSLSLVSTDTQYF. The DNA of the CDR3 is TGTGCCAGCAGCTTGTCACTGGTTAGCACAGATACGCAGTATTTT.

The rearrangement links TRBV10-2 to TRBJ2-5; TRBD1 might be the D (5 bases). Trimming stripped 6 bases from V and 2 bases from J, with 7 bases between. CDR3 size: 12 residues. Per the germline V gene, CDR1 is WSHSY and CDR2 is SAAADI. The DNA of the CDR3 is TGCGCCAGCAGGGGGCTACAAGAGACCCAGTACTTC. Residues: CASRGLQETQYF.

This chain links TRBV6-1 with TRBJ2-2; 10 nucleotides line up with TRBD2. This CDR3 spans 16 amino acids. Germline loops: CDR1 MNHNS, CDR2 SASEGT. Losses at the gene ends were 1 base for V and 10 bases for J; bases not matched to a gene: 9. The CDR3 loop reads CASSEEWLAGDEELFF. For the CDR3, the DNA is TGTGCCAGCAGTGAAGAATGGCTAGCGGGGGATGAGGAGCTGTTTTTT.

Sample share makes this clone medium-sized. The J gene is TRBJ2-5, the V gene TRBV6-1, with D perhaps matching TRBD2 (6 bases). The CDR3 has 13 amino acids. CDR1 and CDR2 from the germline V gene are MNHNS and SASEGT. V lost 1 base to trimming and J lost 5 bases, with 8 bases between them. The CDR3 DNA is TGTGCCAGCAGTGAAGGACTAGTGGAGACCCAGTACTTC. Translated, it gives CASSEGLVETQYF.

A few counts support this clone. The chain links TRBV6-8 to TRBJ1-1; a possible D gene is TRBD1 (6 bases). Trimming took 6 bases from V and 1 from J, leaving 12 bases between them. This CDR3 is built from 14 residues. Germline V lookup: CDR1 MNHGY, CDR2 SAAAGT. The CDR3 reads CASSSGTSNTEAFF. The CDR3 bases are TGTGCCAGCAGCTCCGGGACATCGAACACTGAAGCTTTCTTT.

V usage is TRBV18 and J usage is TRBJ1-1, with 7 bases aligning to TRBD1. The CDR3 contains 15 residues. The germline V gene encodes CDR1 KGHSH and CDR2 LQKENI. The junction had 8 bases not matched to a gene; V was cut back by 4 bases and J by 3 bases. CDR3 in amino acids: CASSREQGGDTEAFF. CDR3 coding DNA: TGTGCCAGCTCACGAGAGCAGGGGGGGGACACTGAAGCTTTCTTT. Drawing the rest from reference TRBV18 and TRBJ1-1, the complete variable domain is NAGVMQNPRHLVRRRGQEARLRCSPMKGHSHVYWYRQLPEEGLKFMVYLQKENIIDESGMPKERFSAEFPKEGPSILRIQQVVRGDSAAYFCASSREQGGDTEAFFGQGTRLTVV.

The chain couples TRBV30 to TRBJ1-3, with 7 bases lining up with TRBD1. V lost 4 bases to trimming and J lost 8 bases; unmatched junction nucleotides: 5. The CDR3 is made up of 12 amino acids. Germline CDR1 reads GTSNPN; CDR2 reads SVGIG (reference sequence). The CDR3 reads CAWNGQGDTIYF. The CDR3 coding sequence is TGTGCCTGGAATGGGCAGGGGGACACCATATATTTT.

V gene TRBV19 combines with J gene TRBJ2-3; D may correspond to TRBD1 or TRBD2 (5 bases each). The germline V gene encodes CDR1 LNHDA and CDR2 SQIVND (reference sequence). V was pared by 7 bases and J by 4 bases, with 15 bases between. The length of the CDR3 is 14 residues. The CDR3 DNA reads TGTGCCAGTACCCTCGGGGTGGGGGCAGATACGCAGTATTTT. Protein: CASTLGVGADTQYF.

This clone has just a few counts. The genes are TRBV18 and TRBJ2-3; the match to TRBD1 covers 8 bases. V was clipped by 5 bases and J by 6 bases; unmatched bases: 13. The CDR3 consists of 16 residues. CDR1 and CDR2 (germline): KGHSH, LQKENI. CDR3 nucleotides: TGTGCCAGCTCAGGACAGGGACAAGGGCCGCGGGATACGCAGTATTTT. It encodes CASSGQGQGPRDTQYF.

The table lists this clone with a few counts. The chain is built from TRBV10-3 and TRBJ2-7; TRBD2 is a possible D gene (5 bases). Germline V gene data show CDR1 as ENHRY and CDR2 as SYGVKD. This CDR3 is 15 amino acids long. The CDR3 is CAISEDFRLRGLEKV. The CDR3 DNA sequence: TGTGCCATCAGTGAGGATTTCCGGTTAAGAGGGCTAGAGAAGGTC.

This clone was seen only a few times. A junction end diverges from the germline sequence, so it may reflect a read error. V gene TRBV10-3 combines with J gene TRBJ2-7; 8 positions agree with TRBD1. In germline, CDR1 is ENHRY, CDR2 SYGVKD. CDR3 length equals 13 residues. The CDR3 bases are TGTGCCACCTCAGGGACAGGTCCTGGAGTTTTGAACTTC. Residues: CATSGTGPGVLNF.

This chain links TRBV19 with TRBJ2-3; 9 bases map to TRBD1. CDR3 length equals 16 residues. V lost 4 bases to trimming and J lost 2 bases; unmatched junction nucleotides: 7. Germline V CDR1 and CDR2: LNHDA, SQIVND (reference sequence). The CDR3 reads CASSTRQGGDTDTQYF. In DNA, the CDR3 is TGTGCCAGTAGTACTAGACAGGGGGGGGACACAGATACGCAGTATTTT.

The table lists this clone with a few counts. J is TRBJ1-6 and V is TRBV30; no clear D. The CDR3 runs to 14 residues. V was clipped by 3 bases and J by 9 bases, with 15 bases between them. Per germline, CDR1 GTSNPN and CDR2 SVGIG (reference sequence). Here the CDR3 reads CAWSDDKGGSPLHF. The CDR3 DNA reads as TGTGCCTGGAGCGACGACAAAGGAGGTTCACCCCTCCACTTT.

The chain is built from TRBV6-8 and TRBJ1-2; tentative D call: TRBD1 (5 bases). Trimming left V 0 bases short and J 8 bases short, with 10 bases between. The CDR3 totals 13 residues. Germline lookup yields CDR1 MNHGY and CDR2 SAAAGT. CDR3 sequence: CASSYSGERGYTF. In DNA, the CDR3 is TGTGCCAGCAGTTACTCGGGGGAGCGGGGCTACACCTTC.

J is TRBJ1-5 and V is TRBV6-8, with 9 bases that match TRBD1. This CDR3 has 14 residues. J gave up 4 bases and V 8 bases, and 6 bases lay outside the gene matches. The germline CDR1 and CDR2 sequences are MNHGY and SAAAGT. CDR3 nucleotide sequence: TGTGCCAGCGGCTGGACAGGGGAAAATCAGCCCCAGCATTTT. Amino acid sequence: CASGWTGENQPQHF.

The V gene is TRBV18, the J gene TRBJ1-1, with 7 positions matching TRBD1. CDR3 length: 15 residues. V shed 3 bases, J shed 4 bases, and the junction held 8 bases outside the gene matches. Germline loops: CDR1 KGHSH, CDR2 LQKENI. CDR3 DNA sequence: TGTGCCAGCTCACCCGTGACAGGGTCGGGCACTGAAGCTTTCTTT. It encodes CASSPVTGSGTEAFF.

By proportion, this clone is medium-sized (0.01 to 0.1%). The CDR3: CASSLGNSGNTIYF. The CDR3 coding sequence is TGTGCCAGCAGCTTAGGCAACTCTGGAAACACCATATATTTT. The V call is TRBV11-3, the J call TRBJ1-3, with unresolved D. The V gene lost 1 base and the J gene lost 0 bases, with 4 bases spanning the gap. The length of the CDR3 is 14 residues. Germline CDR1 SGHNT, CDR2 YENEEA.

Only a few counts were recorded for this clone. This chain joins TRBV12-5 and TRBJ1-6; the D is unclear. The CDR3 runs 14 residues. CDR1 is LGHNT and CDR2 is FRNRAP in the germline V gene. DNA for the CDR3: TGTGCCAGCGGGTCGACTACCTATAATTCACCCCTCCACTTT. It translates to CASGSTTYNSPLHF.

V is TRBV19 and J is TRBJ2-4, with a weak D call TRBD1 (6 bases). Deletions cut 3 bases from V and 8 bases from J, with 17 bases between. CDR1 is LNHDA, CDR2 SQIVND, per germline (reference sequence). This CDR3 region has 15 residues. CDR3 coding DNA: TGTGCCAGTAGTATCATAGGGGGTTTTAAGGACATTCAGTACTTC. Its protein is CASSIIGGFKDIQYF.

The gene calls are TRBV6-7 and TRBJ2-7; TRBD1 is a possible D gene (7 bases). TRBV6-7 is known as an ORF, though its function is uncertain. CDR3 length: 15 residues. Trimming removed 9 bases from V and 2 bases from J, with 20 bases in between. The CDR3 DNA is TGTGCCAGTATTCCTGGAGGGGGCGAGACCTACGAGCAGTACTTC. Translated, it gives CASIPGGGETYEQYF.

Within the sample, this clone is medium-sized (0.01 to 0.1%). The chain combines TRBV30 with TRBJ2-5, with TRBD2 matching 7 bases. Germline trimming cut 3 bases from V and 4 bases from J; bases unmatched to any gene: 5. This CDR3 contains 13 residues. Germline CDR1 and CDR2: GTSNPN and SVGIG (reference sequence). CDR3 region: CAWSLTGGETQYF. CDR3 DNA: TGTGCCTGGAGCCTAACGGGGGGAGAGACCCAGTACTTC.

A few counts support this clone. The V gene is TRBV25-1, the J gene TRBJ2-3; D unclear. V shed 3 bases and J shed 2 bases, with 9 bases lying between them. Germline V gene data show CDR1 as MGHDK and CDR2 as SYGVNS. The CDR3 covers 14 residues. CDR3 residues: CASSDSLATDTQYF. CDR3 DNA sequence: TGTGCCAGCAGTGACTCGCTTGCCACAGATACGCAGTATTTT. Full variable domain (missing parts from reference TRBV25-1 and TRBJ2-3): EADIYQTPRYLVIGTGKKITLECSQTMGHDKMYWYQQDPGMELHLIHYSYGVNSTEKGDLSSESTVSRIRTEHFPLTLESARPSHTSQYLCASSDSLATDTQYFGPGTRLTVL.

The chain combines TRBV7-6 with TRBJ1-4; D remains ambiguous. Germline CDR1 is SGHVS and CDR2 is FNYEAQ. The CDR3 spans 15 residues. Trimming pared 5 bases from V and 0 bases from J, leaving 10 bases between. The CDR3 region is CASSKDGATNEKLFF. CDR3 sequence (DNA): TGTGCCAGCAGCAAGGACGGTGCAACTAATGAAAAACTGTTTTTT.

This rearrangement joins TRBV11-3 to TRBJ2-2; D unresolved. The V and J ends lost 6 bases and 0 bases respectively, with 14 bases between them. From germline, CDR1 is SGHNT and CDR2 YENEEA. The length of the CDR3 is 16 residues. CDR3 nucleotides: TGTGCCAGCAGTTACGAGCTGGTCCCGAACACCGGGGAGCTGTTTTTT. The encoded protein is CASSYELVPNTGELFF.

The CDR3 DNA follows: TGTGCCAGTAGTGGGGTGAGCTCCTATAATTCACCCCTCCACTTT. Protein sequence: CASSGVSSYNSPLHF. V is TRBV19 and J is TRBJ1-6; D unresolved. There are 15 residues in the CDR3. CDR1 is LNHDA, CDR2 SQIVND, per germline (reference sequence). Deletions cut 5 bases from V and 0 bases from J, with 8 bases between.

The V call is TRBV10-2, the J call TRBJ1-1, with D perhaps TRBD1 (6 bases). Between the trimmed V and J ends, which lost 3 bases and 3 bases, there was a span of 14 bases. This CDR3 has 15 amino acids. Per germline, CDR1 WSHSY and CDR2 SAAADI. CDR3 bases: TGCGCCAGCAGTGAAAAAAACAGGGTGTACACTGAAGCTTTCTTT. Translation gives CASSEKNRVYTEAFF.

The gene calls are TRBV6-8 and TRBJ2-7; D possibly corresponds to TRBD1 (5 bases). Germline values: CDR1 MNHGY, CDR2 SAAAGT. This CDR3 contains 15 residues. V was shortened by 2 bases and J by 5 bases, with 16 bases between the two germline ends. CDR3 bases: TGTGCCAGCAGTTACATGCAGGGCAAAACCCACGAGCAGTACTTC. Its translation is CASSYMQGKTHEQYF.

By share, this clone counts as medium-sized. The J gene is TRBJ1-1, the V gene TRBV11-3; 8 nucleotides align to TRBD1. The CDR3 loop spans 14 amino acids. V dropped 4 bases and J dropped 1; count of bases not matched to a gene: 2. The germline gives CDR1 SGHNT, CDR2 YENEEA. CDR3 amino acids: CASSYDRGNTEAFF. CDR3 DNA: TGTGCCAGCAGCTACGACAGGGGGAACACTGAAGCTTTCTTT.

In DNA form, the CDR3 reads TGTGCCAGCTCACCGGGACAGTCACGGAATGAGCAGTTCTTC. Amino acids: CASSPGQSRNEQFF. V and J are TRBV18 and TRBJ2-1, with 7 bases fitting TRBD1. V was clipped by 3 bases and J by 7 bases; unmatched bases: 6. Germline V gene lookup returns CDR1 KGHSH and CDR2 LQKENI. The CDR3 consists of 14 residues.

This clone showed up just a few times. This chain connects TRBV6-8 to TRBJ2-7; D may be TRBD2 (6 bases). V gave up 0 bases and J gave up 0 bases, with 9 bases separating them. CDR3 length equals 15 residues. Germline lookup yields CDR1 MNHGY and CDR2 SAAAGT. CDR3 in amino acids: CASSYSRGNSYEQYF. CDR3 nucleotide sequence: TGTGCCAGCAGTTACTCCCGCGGGAACTCCTACGAGCAGTACTTC.